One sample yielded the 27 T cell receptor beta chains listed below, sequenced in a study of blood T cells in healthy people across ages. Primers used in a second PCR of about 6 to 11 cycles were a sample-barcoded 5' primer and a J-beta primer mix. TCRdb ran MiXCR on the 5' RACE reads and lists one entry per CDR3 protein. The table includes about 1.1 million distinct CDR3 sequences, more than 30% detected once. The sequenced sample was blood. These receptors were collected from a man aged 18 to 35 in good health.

Here the CDR3 DNA reads TGTGCCAGCAGCTTTTCAGAAATGAACACTGAAGCTTTCTTT. It specifies CASSFSEMNTEAFF. This chain links TRBV7-9 with TRBJ1-1; the D is unclear. Germline V CDR1 and CDR2: SEHNR, FQNEAQ (reference sequence). This CDR3 comprises 14 residues. V was cut by 3 bases and J by 0 bases, with 8 bases left in between.

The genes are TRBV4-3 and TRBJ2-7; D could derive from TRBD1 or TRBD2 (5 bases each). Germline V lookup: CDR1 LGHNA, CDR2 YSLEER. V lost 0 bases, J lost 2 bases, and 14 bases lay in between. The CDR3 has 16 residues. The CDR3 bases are TGCGCCAGCAGCCAAGATCCACCGGGGCAGGCCTACGAGCAGTACTTC. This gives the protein CASSQDPPGQAYEQYF.

The CDR3 nucleotides read TGTGCCAGCAGACCCCTTATGGGATTGGGCAATCAGCCCCAGCATTTT. It codes for CASRPLMGLGNQPQHF. V and J are TRBV6-6 and TRBJ1-5; D is unresolved. Trimming pared 6 bases from V and 2 bases from J, leaving 17 bases between. Germline CDR1 MNHNY, CDR2 SVGAGI (reference sequence). This CDR3 contains 16 residues.

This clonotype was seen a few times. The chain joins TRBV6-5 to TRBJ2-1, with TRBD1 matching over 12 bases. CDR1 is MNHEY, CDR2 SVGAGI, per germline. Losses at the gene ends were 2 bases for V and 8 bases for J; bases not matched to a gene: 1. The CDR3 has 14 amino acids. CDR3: CASSYGTGGDEQFF. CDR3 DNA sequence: TGTGCCAGCAGTTACGGGACAGGGGGCGATGAGCAGTTCTTC.

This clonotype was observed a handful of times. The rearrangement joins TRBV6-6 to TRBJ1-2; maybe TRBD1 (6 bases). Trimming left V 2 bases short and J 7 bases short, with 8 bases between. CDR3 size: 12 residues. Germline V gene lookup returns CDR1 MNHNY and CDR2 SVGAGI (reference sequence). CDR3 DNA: TGTGCCAGCAGTTACGTACAGGGTGGCTACACCTTC. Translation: CASSYVQGGYTF.

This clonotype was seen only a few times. The DNA for the CDR3 is TGCAGTGCGCCCCCCGGTAGAGGGGACCTCACAGATACGCAGTATTTT. As protein: CSAPPGRGDLTDTQYF. This rearrangement joins TRBV20-1 to TRBJ2-3; D is perhaps TRBD1 or TRBD2 (5 bases each). V was shortened by 6 bases and J by 2 bases, with 21 bases between the two germline ends. The CDR3 length is 16 residues. Germline V CDR1 and CDR2: DFQATT, SNEGSKA (reference sequence).

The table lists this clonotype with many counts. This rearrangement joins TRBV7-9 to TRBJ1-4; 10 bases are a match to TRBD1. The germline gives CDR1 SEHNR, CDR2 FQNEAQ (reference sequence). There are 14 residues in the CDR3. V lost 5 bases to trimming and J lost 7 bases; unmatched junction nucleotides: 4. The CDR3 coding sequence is TGTGCCAGCAGCCCCGGGACAGGGGTTGAAAAACTGTTTTTT. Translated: CASSPGTGVEKLFF.

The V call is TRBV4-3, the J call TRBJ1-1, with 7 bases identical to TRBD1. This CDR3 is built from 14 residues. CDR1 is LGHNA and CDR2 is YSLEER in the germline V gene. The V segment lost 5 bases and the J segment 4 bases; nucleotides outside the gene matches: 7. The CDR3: CASSGGQPGTEAFF. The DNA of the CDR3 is TGCGCCAGCAGCGGGGGACAGCCGGGCACTGAAGCTTTCTTT.

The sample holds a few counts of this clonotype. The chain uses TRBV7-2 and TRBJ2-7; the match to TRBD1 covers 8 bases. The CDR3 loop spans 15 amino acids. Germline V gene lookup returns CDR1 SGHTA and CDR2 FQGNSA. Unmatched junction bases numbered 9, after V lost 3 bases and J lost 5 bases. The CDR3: CASSFSDRVFHEQYF. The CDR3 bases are TGTGCCAGCAGCTTCTCGGACAGGGTTTTCCACGAGCAGTACTTC.

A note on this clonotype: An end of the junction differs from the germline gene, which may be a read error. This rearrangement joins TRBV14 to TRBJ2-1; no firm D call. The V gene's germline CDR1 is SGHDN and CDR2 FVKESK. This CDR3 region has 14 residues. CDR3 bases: TGTGCCGGCAGCCCAGTCCGATTGAGCAATGAGCAGTTCTTC. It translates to CAGSPVRLSNEQFF.

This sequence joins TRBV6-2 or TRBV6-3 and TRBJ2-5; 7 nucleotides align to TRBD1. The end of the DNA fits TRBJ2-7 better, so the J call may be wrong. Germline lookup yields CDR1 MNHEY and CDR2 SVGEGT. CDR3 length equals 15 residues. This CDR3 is CASSVETGIVHEQYF. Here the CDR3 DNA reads TGTGCCAGCAGTGTCGAGACAGGGATCGTCCACGAGCAGTACTTC.

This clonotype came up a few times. For the CDR3, the DNA is TGCAGTGCGAAAGCTGGACAGCACTATGGCTACACCTTC. Protein sequence: CSAKAGQHYGYTF. The chain employs TRBV20-1 and TRBJ1-2; D may be TRBD1 (6 bases). CDR1 and CDR2 (germline): DFQATT, SNEGSKA (reference sequence). CDR3 length equals 13 residues. V shed 6 bases and J shed 3 bases, with 14 bases lying between them.

The CDR3 DNA is TGTGCCAGCAGTTTAACGGGAACGGCACGATGGACCCAGTACTTC. Its protein is CASSLTGTARWTQYF. The chain combines TRBV12-3 or TRBV12-4 with TRBJ2-5, with a possible D match to TRBD2 (5 bases). Trimming shortened V by 2 bases and J by 7 bases, and 17 bases separated the two germline ends. The CDR3 totals 15 residues.

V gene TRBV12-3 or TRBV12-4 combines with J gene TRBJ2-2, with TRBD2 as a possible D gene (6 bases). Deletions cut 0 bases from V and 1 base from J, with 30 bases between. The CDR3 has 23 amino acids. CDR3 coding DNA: TGTGCCAGCAGTTTAGCGCTAATGCGGGGTAGCCTAATCCTTTCCGGGAACACCGGGGAGCTGTTTTTT. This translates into CASSLALMRGSLILSGNTGELFF.

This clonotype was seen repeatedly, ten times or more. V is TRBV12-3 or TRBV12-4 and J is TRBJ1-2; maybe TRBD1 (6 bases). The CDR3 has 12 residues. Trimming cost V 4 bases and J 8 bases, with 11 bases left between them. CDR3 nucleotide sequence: TGTGCCAGCAGTTGGGGGCCAAACGGCTACACCTTC. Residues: CASSWGPNGYTF.

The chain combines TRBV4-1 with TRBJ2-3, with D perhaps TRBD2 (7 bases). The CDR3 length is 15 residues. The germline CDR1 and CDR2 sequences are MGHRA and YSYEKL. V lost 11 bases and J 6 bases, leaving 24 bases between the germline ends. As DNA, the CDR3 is TGCGCCTCCGGCGGGACGGGGGGCCAGACTGATACGCAGTATTTT. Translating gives CASGGTGGQTDTQYF.

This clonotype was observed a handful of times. CDR3 coding DNA: TGTGCCATGTCAGGACAGGGGGGAGAGACCCAGTACTTC. Residues: CAMSGQGGETQYF. The chain joins TRBV10-3 to TRBJ2-7; TRBD1 matches at 10 bases. The tail of the sequence fits TRBJ2-5 better, so the J call may be wrong. Germline loops: CDR1 ENHRY, CDR2 SYGVKD. The CDR3 loop spans 13 amino acids.

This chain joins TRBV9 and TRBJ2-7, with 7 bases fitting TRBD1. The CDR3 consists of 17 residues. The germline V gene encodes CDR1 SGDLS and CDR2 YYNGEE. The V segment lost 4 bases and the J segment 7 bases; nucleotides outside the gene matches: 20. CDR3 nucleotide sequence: TGTGCCAGCAGCCCAAACCCACGACAGGGCCCCTACAATGAGCAGTACTTC. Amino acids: CASSPNPRQGPYNEQYF.

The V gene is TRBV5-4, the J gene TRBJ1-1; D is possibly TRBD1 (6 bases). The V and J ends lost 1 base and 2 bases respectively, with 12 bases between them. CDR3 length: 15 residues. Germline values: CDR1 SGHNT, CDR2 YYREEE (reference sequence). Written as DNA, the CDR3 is TGTGCCAGCAGCTTGAGGACAGCCTCTAACACTGAAGCTTTCTTT. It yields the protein CASSLRTASNTEAFF.

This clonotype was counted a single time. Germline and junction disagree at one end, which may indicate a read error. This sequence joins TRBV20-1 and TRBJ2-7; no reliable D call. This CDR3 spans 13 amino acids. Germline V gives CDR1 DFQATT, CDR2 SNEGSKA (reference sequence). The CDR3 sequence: CSARVSASYEQYF. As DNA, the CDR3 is TGCAGTGCTAGAGTTTCTGCCTCCTACGAACAGTACTTC.

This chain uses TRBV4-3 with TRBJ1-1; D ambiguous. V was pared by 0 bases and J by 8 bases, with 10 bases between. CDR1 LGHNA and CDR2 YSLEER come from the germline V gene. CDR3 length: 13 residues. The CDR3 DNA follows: TGCGCCAGCAGCCAAGATAAAGGGCGGGAAGCTTTCTTT. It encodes CASSQDKGREAFF.

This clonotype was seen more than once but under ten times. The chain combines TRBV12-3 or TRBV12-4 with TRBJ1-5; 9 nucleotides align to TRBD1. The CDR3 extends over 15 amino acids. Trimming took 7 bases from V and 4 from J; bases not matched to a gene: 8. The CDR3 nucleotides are TGTGCCAGCACCCCGGTAGGGACAGGGAATCAGCCCCAGCATTTT. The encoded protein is CASTPVGTGNQPQHF.

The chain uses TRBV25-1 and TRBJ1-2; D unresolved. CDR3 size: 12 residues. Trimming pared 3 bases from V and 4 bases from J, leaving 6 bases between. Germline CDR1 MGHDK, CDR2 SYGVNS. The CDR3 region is CASSDFPYGYTF. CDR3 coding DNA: TGTGCCAGCAGTGATTTTCCCTATGGCTACACCTTC.

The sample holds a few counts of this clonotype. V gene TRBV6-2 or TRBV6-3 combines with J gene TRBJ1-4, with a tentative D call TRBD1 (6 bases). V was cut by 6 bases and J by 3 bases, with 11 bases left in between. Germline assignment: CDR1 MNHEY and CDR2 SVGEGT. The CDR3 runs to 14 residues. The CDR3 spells CASRPDRPNEKLFF. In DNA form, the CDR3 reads TGTGCCAGCAGGCCGGACAGACCTAATGAAAAACTGTTTTTT.

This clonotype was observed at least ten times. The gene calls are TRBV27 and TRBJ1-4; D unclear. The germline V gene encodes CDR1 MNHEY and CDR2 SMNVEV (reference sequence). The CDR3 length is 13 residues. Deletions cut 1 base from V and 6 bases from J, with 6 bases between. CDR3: CASSLWQDEKLFF. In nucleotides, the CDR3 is TGTGCCAGCAGTTTATGGCAGGATGAAAAACTGTTTTTT.

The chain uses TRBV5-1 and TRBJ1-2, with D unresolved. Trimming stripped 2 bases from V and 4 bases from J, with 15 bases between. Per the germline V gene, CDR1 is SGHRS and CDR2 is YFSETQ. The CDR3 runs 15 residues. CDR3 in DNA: TGCGCCAGCAGCTTCTCCGGAGGGAGATCCTATGGCTACACCTTC. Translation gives CASSFSGGRSYGYTF.

Here the CDR3 reads CASSATGTGLYEQYF. DNA of the CDR3: TGTGCCAGCAGCGCTACCGGTACAGGGTTGTACGAGCAGTACTTC. The chain carries TRBV11-2 and TRBJ2-7; TRBD1 is a possible D gene (6 bases). The CDR3 is made up of 15 amino acids. Trimming removed 5 bases at V and 4 bases at J, with 18 bases between. Per germline, CDR1 SGHAT and CDR2 FQNNGV.